This T cell receptor beta chain was recorded in a study of T cell clonotyping in hematopoietic cell transplantation. Broader study findings: After transplant, recipient diversity fell while pathologically expanded clonotypes grew through day 180. Higher Inverse Simpson Index values in graft donor and pretransplant recipient predicted broader posttransplant TCR diversity. CD4 and CD8 repertoire contributions could not be separated without sorting.

Sequenced by immunoSEQ multiplex PCR; TCRdb stores in-frame clones only, minus some. The sample holds 27,000 or so clones, roughly 95% seen once. The germline V gene has CDR1 GTSNPN and CDR2 SVGIG (reference sequence). With 3 bases clipped from V and 4 bases from J, the junction kept 9 bases outside the gene matches. The CDR3 is 16 amino acids. As for this clone: The antigen is undetermined.

The V and J genes are TRBV30 and TRBJ2-6, with TRBD2 matching 7 bases. The origin of this receptor is a man aged 45-65 years in good health. Some clones in this sample may be carry-over from other donors' samples. The specimen was peripheral blood mononuclear cells. CDR3 loop: CAWSRGRVTGANVLTF. The CDR3 DNA follows: TGTGCCTGGAGCCGGGGGAGGGTAACGGGGGCCAACGTCCTGACTTTC.